The 21 T cell receptor beta chains listed next were all sequenced from one sample in a study of graft-versus-host responses after intestinal transplantation. Repertoires were generated with immunoSEQ multiplex PCR, while TCRdb's copy carries only in-frame clones and drops some. The data show about 120,000 clones, about 95% seen once. Their target antigens are unknown. The input for sequencing was unstimulated CD8+ T cells sorted from spleen or lymph node cells, taken before intestinal transplant. Source of these receptors: a human donor who received an intestinal transplant.

CDR3 bases: TGTGCCATCAGTGGACCACTAGCGGGAGGAGACACCGGGGAGCTGTTTTTT. Its protein is CAISGPLAGGDTGELFF. The rearrangement joins TRBV10-3 to TRBJ2-2, with 12 nucleotides matching TRBD2. Per the germline V gene, CDR1 is ENHRY and CDR2 is SYGVKD. The CDR3 has 17 amino acids. V was pared by 4 bases and J by 3 bases, with 6 bases of the junction left unmatched.

In regard to this clone: An end of the junction does not agree with germline; a read error may underlie this. This sequence joins TRBV7-7 and TRBJ1-3; 10 positions agree with TRBD1. CDR1 and CDR2 from the germline V gene are SSHAT and FNYEAQ (reference sequence). This CDR3 contains 19 residues. Here the CDR3 reads CASSPSGTGAPSSGNTIYF. In nucleotides, the CDR3 is TGTGCTAGCAGCCCCTCCGGGACAGGGGCCCCCAGCTCTGGAAACACCATATATTTT.

This rearrangement joins TRBV27 to TRBJ1-1, with D possibly matching TRBD1 (6 bases). This CDR3 has 13 amino acids. The ends were cut back, 1 base at V and 5 bases at J, with 8 bases in the middle. Germline V gene sequence: CDR1 MNHEY, CDR2 SMNVEV (reference sequence). As DNA, the CDR3 is TGTGCCAGCAGTTTATTGGGGGCAACTGAAGCTTTCTTT. This sequence encodes CASSLLGATEAFF.

V is TRBV25-1 and J is TRBJ1-4; weak D call: TRBD1 (5 bases). Germline V gives CDR1 MGHDK, CDR2 SYGVNS. The CDR3 has 12 residues. V was shortened by 4 bases and J by 8 bases, with 8 bases between the two germline ends. CDR3 residues: CASSGPGEKLFF. As DNA, the CDR3 is TGTGCCAGCAGTGGCCCAGGGGAAAAACTGTTTTTT.

The J gene is TRBJ2-7, the V gene TRBV7-6; tentative D call: TRBD2 (7 bases). V gave up 2 bases and J gave up 2 bases, with 16 bases separating them. This CDR3 comprises 16 residues. Per germline, CDR1 SGHVS and CDR2 FNYEAQ. As DNA, the CDR3 is TGTGCCAGCAGCTTAAGCCGGGGGGCAGGCCCCTACGAGCAGTACTTC. Encoded protein: CASSLSRGAGPYEQYF.

The CDR3 loop is CASSPLQGLFTKLFF. CDR3 DNA sequence: TGTGCCAGCTCACCACTCCAGGGGCTTTTCACGAAACTGTTTTTT. This chain links TRBV18 with TRBJ1-4; a weak D match, TRBD1 (6 bases). The CDR3 consists of 15 residues. Germline V gene sequence: CDR1 KGHSH, CDR2 LQKENI. V lost 1 base and J lost 11, with 17 bases in between.

The chain recombines TRBV27 with TRBJ1-5; no definite D call. The CDR3 is 14 residues long. Per germline, CDR1 MNHEY and CDR2 SMNVEV (reference sequence). With 2 bases removed from V and 4 bases from J, the gap between germline ends came to 9 bases. This CDR3 is CASSLVPTNQPQHF. Written as DNA, the CDR3 is TGTGCCAGCAGTTTAGTACCGACGAATCAGCCCCAGCATTTT.

V is TRBV7-9 and J is TRBJ2-7; D gene ambiguous. CDR1 SEHNR and CDR2 FQNEAQ come from the germline V gene (reference sequence). The CDR3 covers 15 residues. Trimming stripped 2 bases from V and 7 bases from J, with 18 bases between. As DNA, the CDR3 is TGTGCCAGCAGCTTATTGGGCGGTCCTCGAGAGGAGCAGTACTTC. Protein sequence: CASSLLGGPREEQYF.

This chain links TRBV29-1 with TRBJ2-1; a possible D gene is TRBD2 (6 bases). With 7 bases removed from V and 6 bases from J, the gap between germline ends came to 16 bases. CDR1 and CDR2 (germline): SQVTM, ANQGSEA. The CDR3 totals 13 residues. The CDR3 DNA reads TGCAGCGCCCTTAGCGGTTACTCCAATGAGCAGTTCTTC. This sequence encodes CSALSGYSNEQFF.

As DNA, the CDR3 is TGTGCCAGCAGCCATGGGACAGGGGTCCTCTATGGCTACACCTTC. It is translated as CASSHGTGVLYGYTF. The rearrangement uses TRBV13 and TRBJ1-2; 10 bases align to TRBD1. The V and J ends lost 5 bases and 4 bases, in that order; junction bases with no gene match: 7. The CDR3 consists of 15 residues. Germline V gives CDR1 PRHDT, CDR2 FYEKMQ (reference sequence).

The chain's CDR3 is CASRLAFTGGNTEAFF. CDR3 bases: TGTGCCAGCAGATTGGCCTTTACAGGGGGGAACACTGAAGCTTTCTTT. The chain links TRBV27 to TRBJ1-1; 8 bases line up with TRBD1. Looked up from germline, CDR1 is MNHEY and CDR2 is SMNVEV (reference sequence). The CDR3 covers 16 residues. The V and J ends lost 6 bases and 1 base, in that order; junction bases with no gene match: 10.

The chain is built from TRBV25-1 and TRBJ1-1; D might be TRBD1 (5 bases). V was cut by 8 bases and J by 4 bases, with 17 bases left in between. The CDR3 length is 14 residues. Looked up from germline, CDR1 is MGHDK and CDR2 is SYGVNS. For the CDR3, the DNA is TGTGCCAGCTCATCGGGGGGGGTGGTCACTGAAGCTTTCTTT. This sequence encodes CASSSGGVVTEAFF. Full variable domain (rest looked up from reference TRBV25-1 and TRBJ1-1): EADIYQTPRYLVIGTGKKITLECSQTMGHDKMYWYQQDPGMELHLIHYSYGVNSTEKGDLSSESTVSRIRTEHFPLTLESARPSHTSQYLCASSSGGVVTEAFFGQGTRLTVV.

The rearrangement joins TRBV25-1 to TRBJ2-7; maybe TRBD2 (5 bases). Trimming pared 2 bases from V and 4 bases from J, leaving 18 bases between. Germline CDR1 and CDR2: MGHDK and SYGVNS. The CDR3 is made up of 16 amino acids. CDR3 in amino acids: CASSEGTSLVGYEQYF. CDR3 sequence (DNA): TGTGCCAGCAGTGAAGGAACTAGTCTTGTGGGTTACGAGCAGTACTTC.

The CDR3 coding sequence is TGCAGTGCTCGACTAGCTTATGAGCAGTTCTTC. Residues: CSARLAYEQFF. The chain is built from TRBV20-1 and TRBJ2-1, with 7 bases that match TRBD2. This CDR3 is 11 amino acids long. V gave up 5 bases and J gave up 8 bases; unmatched junction bases: 3. Germline V gene lookup returns CDR1 DFQATT and CDR2 SNEGSKA (reference sequence).

The rearrangement links TRBV7-3 to TRBJ1-6, with 7 nucleotides matching TRBD1. The J segment lost 8 bases and the V segment lost 2 bases, leaving 18 bases of the junction unmatched. CDR3 size: 19 residues. Germline V gene lookup returns CDR1 SGHTA and CDR2 FQGTGA. DNA for the CDR3: TGTGCCAGCAGCTTAGATAGGCACCCTGGGACAGCAAGAGATTCACCCCTCCACTTT. Its protein product is CASSLDRHPGTARDSPLHF. Using reference TRBV7-3 and TRBJ1-6 for the parts outside the CDR3, the full variable domain is GAGVSQTPSNKVTEKGKYVELRCDPISGHTALYWYRQSLGQGPEFLIYFQGTGAADDSGLPNDRFFAVRPEGSVSTLKIQRTERGDSAVYLCASSLDRHPGTARDSPLHFGNGTRLTVT.

The chain recombines TRBV4-1 with TRBJ2-3; 7 bases match TRBD2. This CDR3 region has 14 residues. With 5 bases clipped from V and 4 bases from J, the junction kept 6 bases outside the gene matches. The germline gives CDR1 MGHRA, CDR2 YSYEKL. Here the CDR3 reads CASSKRAGADTQYF. CDR3 sequence (DNA): TGCGCCAGCAGCAAACGGGCGGGAGCAGATACGCAGTATTTT.

This rearrangement joins TRBV7-9 to TRBJ2-3; no definite D call. Germline CDR1 SEHNR, CDR2 FQNEAQ (reference sequence). Trimming stripped 1 base from V and 3 bases from J, with 5 bases between. This CDR3 comprises 13 residues. The CDR3 region is CASSLEQTDTQYF. CDR3 bases: TGTGCCAGCAGCTTAGAACAGACAGATACGCAGTATTTT.

This rearrangement joins TRBV19 to TRBJ2-1; TRBD2 agrees at 13 bases. CDR1 is LNHDA, CDR2 SQIVND, per germline (reference sequence). With V trimmed by 10 bases and J by 9 bases, 12 bases remained unmatched. The CDR3 spans 15 residues. CDR3 DNA: TGTGCCACAGAGTCCGGGACTAGCGGGATTGGTGAGCAGTTCTTC. Its protein product is CATESGTSGIGEQFF.

This sequence joins TRBV9 and TRBJ2-1; TRBD2 agrees at 11 bases. The germline gives CDR1 SGDLS, CDR2 YYNGEE. V lost 4 bases, J lost 6 bases, and 3 bases stayed unmatched. The CDR3 extends over 14 amino acids. The CDR3 sequence is CASSPGLAVNEQFF. CDR3 nucleotides: TGTGCCAGCAGCCCGGGACTAGCGGTCAATGAGCAGTTCTTC.

The V gene is TRBV28, the J gene TRBJ2-2; 9 positions agree with TRBD2. J was trimmed by 6 bases and V by 2 bases; bases with no gene match: 4. Germline values: CDR1 MDHEN, CDR2 SYDVKM. The CDR3 is 15 residues long. The CDR3 sequence is CASSLHAGGAGELFF. CDR3 nucleotide sequence: TGTGCCAGCAGTTTACACGCGGGAGGGGCCGGGGAGCTGTTTTTT.

This clone was seen a single time. V usage is TRBV27 and J usage is TRBJ1-5; 7 bases agree with TRBD1. The junction had 2 bases not matched to a gene; V was cut back by 6 bases and J by 0 bases. The germline gives CDR1 MNHEY, CDR2 SMNVEV (reference sequence). This CDR3 comprises 14 residues. The CDR3 sequence is CASRRQGSNQPQHF. In DNA, the CDR3 is TGTGCCAGCAGACGACAGGGTAGCAATCAGCCCCAGCATTTT.